This is a list of T cell receptor beta chains from one sample in a study of blood T cell repertoires in COVID-19. Libraries were prepared by immunoSEQ multiplex PCR; TCRdb keeps only in-frame clonotypes and omits some of them. The sample contains 55,000 to 85,000 clones, 81% of which appear only once. Sequences were obtained from peripheral blood. The origin of the receptors is a woman in her 70s with acute or convalescent COVID-19. Both conserved end residues are part of each CDR3. Clone size, where shown, is once, few, many, or a class for clones that have expanded.

abundance	v_gene	j_gene	CDR3aa
once	TRBV28	TRBJ1-6	CASSLAKPPLHF
-	TRBV27	TRBJ1-6	CASRAHNSPLHF
few	TRBV6-5	TRBJ2-7	CATFQTSGATYEQYF
-	TRBV29-1	TRBJ2-2	CSVSEATGELFF
-	TRBV6-1	TRBJ2-7	CASSENIGGSFNEQYF
-	TRBV28	TRBJ1-1	CASSPYSSTEAFF
-	TRBV28	TRBJ2-1	CASHKVAGDYNEQFF
-	TRBV27	TRBJ2-1	CASSPGGLVSSSYNEQFF
-	TRBV4-3	TRBJ1-5	CASSQEYQRPYQPQHF
-	TRBV4-1	TRBJ2-7	CASSQRDRVYEQYF
few	TRBV10-3	TRBJ2-3	CAISDPGLAGTDTQYF
-	TRBV10-1	TRBJ2-2	CASSRLAGNTGELFF
-	TRBV6-5	TRBJ2-5	CASSRGEGQETQYF
-	TRBV6-5	TRBJ1-5	CASRYSGELNQPQHF
-	TRBV18	TRBJ1-2	CASSPPGRGGYTF
-	TRBV29-1	TRBJ2-7	CSVEDFDEQYF
-	TRBV6-5	TRBJ2-1	CASSSGPGEQFF
-	TRBV18	TRBJ1-1	CASSARAQMNTEAFF
-	TRBV9	TRBJ1-1	CASSASPGFEAFF
-	TRBV7-3	TRBJ2-3	CASSRTAGGHADTQYF
-	TRBV9	TRBJ2-3	CASSVGSSGPTDTQYF
-	TRBV5-1	TRBJ2-3	CASSLTTSGSRTDTQYF
-	TRBV20-1	TRBJ2-1	CSASFGHGTRYNEQFF
-	TRBV5-4	TRBJ1-5	CASSLMGQGGNQPQHF
-	TRBV9	TRBJ2-1	CASSVAGRALFF
-	TRBV6-1	TRBJ1-5	CASSGGPGQGPYSNQPQHF
-	TRBV7-9	TRBJ1-3	CASSFAGIRNTIYF
-	TRBV6-2/TRBV6-3	TRBJ2-7	CASSFTGLSSSYEQYF
-	TRBV5-1	TRBJ2-7	CASSLAAGSGSYEQYF
once	TRBV4-1	TRBJ2-2	CASSQDLSGRMGTGELFF
-	TRBV30	TRBJ1-1	CAWSVRGNTEAFF
-	TRBV10-3	TRBJ2-7	CAISGTEEGGEQYF
-	TRBV5-6	TRBJ1-1	CASSPGTGAMNTEAFF
-	TRBV6-6	TRBJ2-7	CASSSPGTATYEQYF
-	TRBV6-1	TRBJ2-7	CASSDDRVYGYEQYF
-	TRBV30	TRBJ1-4	CAWSVLGTGEEKLFF
-	TRBV10-3	TRBJ1-1	CAISETEMNTEAFF
-	TRBV3-1/TRBV3-2	TRBJ1-6	CASCQGTNSPLHF
-	TRBV6-5	TRBJ1-1	CASTPPGVNTEAFF
-	TRBV4-3	TRBJ1-2	CASSQEVFGGGSGYTF
few	TRBV3-1/TRBV3-2	TRBJ2-1	CASSQDGTSGRNEQFF
once	TRBV15	TRBJ2-1	CATSRVAWGHEQFF
-	TRBV7-2	TRBJ1-2	CASSLSVNRGPGYTF
-	TRBV18	TRBJ2-7	CASSPNEHEQYF
-	TRBV9	TRBJ2-3	CASSVEVDRATDTQYF
-	TRBV29-1	TRBJ2-7	CSVCESTDEQYF
-	TRBV29-1	TRBJ2-7	CSVGDRGLEQYF
-	TRBV5-4	TRBJ2-5	CASSLTWTVETQYF
-	TRBV7-9	TRBJ1-2	CASSLEGQGNYGYTF
-	TRBV28	TRBJ2-3	CASSGWTRDLTDTQYF
-	TRBV6-5	TRBJ1-1	CASRARQATNTEAFF
-	TRBV6-6	TRBJ1-4	CASSYSQGTTNEKLFF
-	TRBV28	TRBJ2-2	CASRQPGQGAWTGELFF
few	TRBV2	TRBJ1-2	CASSETGEAVGGYTF
-	TRBV7-9	TRBJ2-3	CASSSPGLAGSRDTQYF